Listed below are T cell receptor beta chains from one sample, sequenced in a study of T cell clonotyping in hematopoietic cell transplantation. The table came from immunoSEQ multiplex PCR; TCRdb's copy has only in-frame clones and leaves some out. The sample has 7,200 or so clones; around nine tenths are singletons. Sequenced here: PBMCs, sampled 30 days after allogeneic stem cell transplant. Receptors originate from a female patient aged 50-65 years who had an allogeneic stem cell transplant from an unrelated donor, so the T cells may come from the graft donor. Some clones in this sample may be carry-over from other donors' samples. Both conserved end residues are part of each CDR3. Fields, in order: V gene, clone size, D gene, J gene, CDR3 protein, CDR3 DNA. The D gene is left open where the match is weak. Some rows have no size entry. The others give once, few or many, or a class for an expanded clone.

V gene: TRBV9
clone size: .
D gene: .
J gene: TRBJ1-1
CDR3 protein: CASSVGVGASEAFF
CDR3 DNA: TGTGCCAGCAGCGTAGGGGTAGGGGCGTCTGAAGCTTTCTTT

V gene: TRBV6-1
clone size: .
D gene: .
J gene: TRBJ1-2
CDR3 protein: CASSEGDSQTGF
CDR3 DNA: TGTGCCAGCAGTGAAGGTGACAGCCAGACCGGGTTC

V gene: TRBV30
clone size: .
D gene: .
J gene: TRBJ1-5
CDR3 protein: CAWSPQNGRPQHF
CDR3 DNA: TGTGCCTGGAGTCCCCAGAATGGCCGGCCCCAGCATTTT

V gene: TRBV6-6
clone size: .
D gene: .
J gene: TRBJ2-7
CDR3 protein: CASRATNPTYEQYF
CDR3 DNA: TGTGCCAGCAGGGCGACAAATCCTACCTACGAGCAGTACTTC

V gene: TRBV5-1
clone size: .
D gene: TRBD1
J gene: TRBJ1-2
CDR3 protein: CASSLKQGEGYGYTF
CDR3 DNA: TGCGCCAGCAGCCTAAAACAGGGGGAGGGCTATGGCTACACCTTC

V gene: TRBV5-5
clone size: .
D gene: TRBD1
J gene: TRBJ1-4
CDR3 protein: CASSPPDRAFEKLFF
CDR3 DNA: TGTGCCAGCAGCCCACCAGACAGGGCATTCGAAAAACTGTTTTTT

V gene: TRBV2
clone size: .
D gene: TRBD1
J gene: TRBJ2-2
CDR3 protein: CASNRQGANTGELFF
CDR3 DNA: TGTGCCAGCAACAGACAGGGGGCCAACACCGGGGAGCTGTTTTTT

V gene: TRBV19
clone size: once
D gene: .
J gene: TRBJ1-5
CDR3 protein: CASNRAGGQPQHF
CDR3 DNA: TGTGCCAGTAACAGAGCCGGGGGACAGCCCCAGCATTTT

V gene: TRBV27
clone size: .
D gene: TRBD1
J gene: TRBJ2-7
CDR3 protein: CASSDRTGSYEQYF
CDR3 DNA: TGTGCCAGCAGCGACCGGACAGGGTCCTACGAGCAGTACTTC

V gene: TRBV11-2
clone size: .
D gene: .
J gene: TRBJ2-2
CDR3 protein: CASSPSNTGELFF
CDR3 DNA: TGTGCCAGCAGCCCCTCAAACACCGGGGAGCTGTTTTTT

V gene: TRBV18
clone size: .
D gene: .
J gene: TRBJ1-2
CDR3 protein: CASSPQTGSPVYGYTF
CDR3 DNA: TGTGCCAGCTCACCGCAGACAGGATCCCCGGTCTATGGCTACACCTTC

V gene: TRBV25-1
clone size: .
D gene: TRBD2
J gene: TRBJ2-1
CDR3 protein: CASSARAGLAYNEQFF
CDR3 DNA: TGTGCCAGCAGTGCCCGGGCGGGACTAGCTTACAATGAGCAGTTCTTC

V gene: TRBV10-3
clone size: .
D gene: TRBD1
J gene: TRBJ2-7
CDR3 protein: CAISGWGQNYEQYF
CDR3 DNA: TGTGCCATCAGTGGTTGGGGACAGAACTACGAGCAGTACTTC

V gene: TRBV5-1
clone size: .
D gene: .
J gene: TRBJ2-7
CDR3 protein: CASSMTQGSYEQYF
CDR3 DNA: TGCGCCAGCAGTATGACCCAGGGGAGCTACGAGCAGTACTTC

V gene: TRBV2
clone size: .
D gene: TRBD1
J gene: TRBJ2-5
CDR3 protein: CASRSADRGLKTQYF
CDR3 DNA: TGTGCCAGCAGATCAGCGGACAGGGGGCTTAAGACCCAGTACTTC

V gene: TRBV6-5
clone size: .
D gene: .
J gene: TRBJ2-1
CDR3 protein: CASSYSTLGGEQFF
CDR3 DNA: TGTGCCAGCAGTTACTCAACTCTTGGGGGTGAGCAGTTCTTC

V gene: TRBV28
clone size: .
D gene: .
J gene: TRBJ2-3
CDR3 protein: CASSFLDTQYF
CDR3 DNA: TGTGCCAGCAGTTTCCTAGATACGCAGTATTTT

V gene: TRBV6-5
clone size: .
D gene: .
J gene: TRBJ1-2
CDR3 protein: CASGQSKWNGYTF
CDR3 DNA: TGTGCCAGCGGTCAGTCGAAGTGGAATGGCTACACCTTC

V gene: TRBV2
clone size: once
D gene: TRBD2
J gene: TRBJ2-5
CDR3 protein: CASTYRRTSGRVGETQYF
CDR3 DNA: TGTGCCAGCACCTACCGAAGGACTAGCGGGAGGGTGGGGGAGACCCAGTACTTC

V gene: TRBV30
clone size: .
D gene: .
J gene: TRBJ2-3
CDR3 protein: CAAWRTDTQYF
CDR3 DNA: TGTGCCGCCTGGCGCACAGATACGCAGTATTTT

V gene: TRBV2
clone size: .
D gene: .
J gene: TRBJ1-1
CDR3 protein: CATNREMNTEAFF
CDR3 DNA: TGTGCCACAAACAGGGAGATGAACACTGAAGCTTTCTTT

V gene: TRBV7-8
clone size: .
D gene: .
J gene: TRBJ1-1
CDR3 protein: CASSSRGGSTEAFF
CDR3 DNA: TGTGCCAGCAGCTCCAGGGGTGGAAGCACTGAAGCTTTCTTT

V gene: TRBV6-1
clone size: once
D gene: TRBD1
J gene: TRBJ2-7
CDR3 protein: CASTPRDRVYEQYF
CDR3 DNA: TGTGCCAGCACTCCCCGGGACAGGGTCTACGAGCAGTACTTC

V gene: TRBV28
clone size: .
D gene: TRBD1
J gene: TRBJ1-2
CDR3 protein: CAVGQGVYGYTF
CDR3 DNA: TGTGCCGTGGGACAGGGTGTCTATGGCTACACCTTC

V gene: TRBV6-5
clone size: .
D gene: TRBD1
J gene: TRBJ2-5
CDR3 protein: CASSYFGQVGETQYF
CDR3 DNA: TGTGCCAGCAGTTACTTCGGACAGGTTGGGGAGACCCAGTACTTC

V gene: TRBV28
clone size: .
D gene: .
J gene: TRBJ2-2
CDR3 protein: CASTLGPQAKTGELFF
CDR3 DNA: TGTGCCAGCACCCTAGGGCCCCAAGCCAAGACCGGGGAGCTGTTTTTT

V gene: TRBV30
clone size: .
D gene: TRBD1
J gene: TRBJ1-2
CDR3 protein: CAWKTGSYGYTF
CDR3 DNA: TGTGCCTGGAAGACAGGGAGCTATGGCTACACCTTC

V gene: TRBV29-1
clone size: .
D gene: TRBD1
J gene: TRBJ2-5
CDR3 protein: CSVEWDRGPWETQYF
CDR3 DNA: TGCAGCGTTGAATGGGACAGGGGTCCATGGGAGACCCAGTACTTC

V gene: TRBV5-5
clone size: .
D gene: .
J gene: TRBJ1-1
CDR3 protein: CASRARDAPNTEAFF
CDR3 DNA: TGTGCCAGCAGGGCAAGGGACGCCCCGAACACTGAAGCTTTCTTT

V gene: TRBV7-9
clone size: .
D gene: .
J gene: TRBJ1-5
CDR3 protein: CASSLDSYGLYAQPQHF
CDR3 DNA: TGTGCCAGCAGCTTAGACAGTTACGGGTTGTACGCTCAGCCCCAGCATTTT

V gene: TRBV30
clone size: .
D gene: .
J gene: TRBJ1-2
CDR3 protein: CAWSLLYRGGSNYGYTF
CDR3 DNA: TGTGCCTGGAGTTTGTTATACCGTGGGGGGTCCAACTATGGCTACACCTTC

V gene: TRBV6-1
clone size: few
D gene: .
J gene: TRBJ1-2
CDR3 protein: CASSAPRAKGDYGYTF
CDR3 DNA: TGTGCCAGCAGTGCTCCCCGGGCCAAGGGGGACTATGGCTACACCTTC

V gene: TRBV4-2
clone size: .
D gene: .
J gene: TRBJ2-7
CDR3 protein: CASSQVPPYEQYF
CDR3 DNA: TGTGCCAGCAGCCAGGTTCCTCCTTACGAGCAGTACTTC

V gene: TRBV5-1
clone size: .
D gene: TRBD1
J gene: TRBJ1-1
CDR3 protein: CASSPTPAGTGGEDTEAFF
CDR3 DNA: TGCGCCAGCAGCCCGACCCCTGCCGGGACAGGGGGCGAGGACACTGAAGCTTTCTTT

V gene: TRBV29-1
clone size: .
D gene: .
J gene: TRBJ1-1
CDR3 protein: CSVTGRVNTEAFF
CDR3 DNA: TGCAGCGTGACAGGTCGGGTGAACACTGAAGCTTTCTTT

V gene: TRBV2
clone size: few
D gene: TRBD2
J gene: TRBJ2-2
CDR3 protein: CASRGRAGPNTGELFF
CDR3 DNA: TGTGCCAGCAGGGGGAGGGCAGGGCCGAACACCGGGGAGCTGTTTTTT

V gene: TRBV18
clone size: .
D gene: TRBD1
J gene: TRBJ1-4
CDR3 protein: CASSPGTGTNEKLFF
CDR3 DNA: TGTGCCAGCTCACCGGGGACAGGAACAAATGAAAAACTGTTTTTT

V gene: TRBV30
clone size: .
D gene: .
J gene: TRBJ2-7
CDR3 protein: CAWTRTARGEQYF
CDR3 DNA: TGTGCCTGGACCCGGACAGCCCGGGGCGAGCAGTACTTC

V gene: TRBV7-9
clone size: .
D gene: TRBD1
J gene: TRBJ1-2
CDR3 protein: CASSSRQGNYGYTF
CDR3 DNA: TGTGCCAGCAGCTCAAGACAGGGAAACTATGGCTACACCTTC

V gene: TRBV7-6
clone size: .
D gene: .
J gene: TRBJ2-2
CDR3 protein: CASSLEGGRQTGELFF
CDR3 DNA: TGTGCCAGCAGCTTAGAGGGGGGGCGGCAAACCGGGGAGCTGTTTTTT

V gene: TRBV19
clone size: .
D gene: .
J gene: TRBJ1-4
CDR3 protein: CASSIGGKKLFF
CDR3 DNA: TGTGCCAGTAGTATAGGGGGGAAAAAACTGTTTTTT

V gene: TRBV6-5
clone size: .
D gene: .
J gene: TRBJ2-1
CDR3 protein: CASSWRDSYNEQFF
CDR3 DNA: TGTGCCAGCAGTTGGCGGGACTCCTACAATGAGCAGTTCTTC

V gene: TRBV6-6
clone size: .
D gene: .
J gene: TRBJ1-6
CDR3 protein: CASRMGPSNSPLHF
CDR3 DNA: TGTGCCAGCAGGATGGGACCGAGTAATTCACCCCTCCACTTT

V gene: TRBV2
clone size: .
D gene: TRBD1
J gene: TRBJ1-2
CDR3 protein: CASSGQGQGYYGYTF
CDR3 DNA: TGTGCCAGCAGTGGACAGGGACAGGGATACTATGGCTACACCTTC

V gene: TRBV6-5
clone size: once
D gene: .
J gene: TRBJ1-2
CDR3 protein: CASSLGGDGYTF
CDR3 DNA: TGTGCCAGCAGCTTGGGGGGGGATGGCTACACCTTC

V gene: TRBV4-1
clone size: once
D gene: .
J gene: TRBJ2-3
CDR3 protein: CASSQEWVDTQYF
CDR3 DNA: TGCGCCAGCAGCCAAGAGTGGGTCGATACGCAGTATTTT

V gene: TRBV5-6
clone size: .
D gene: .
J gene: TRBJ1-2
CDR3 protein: CASSRAGQYGYTF
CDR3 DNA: TGTGCCAGCAGCCGCGCCGGACAGTATGGCTACACCTTC

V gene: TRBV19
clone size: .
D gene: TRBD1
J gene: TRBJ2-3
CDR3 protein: CASNHRGLSTDTQYF
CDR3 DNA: TGTGCCTCCAACCACAGGGGATTGAGCACAGATACGCAGTATTTT

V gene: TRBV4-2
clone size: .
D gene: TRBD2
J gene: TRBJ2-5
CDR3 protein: CASRGLRETQYF
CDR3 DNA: TGTGCCAGCCGGGGACTAAGAGAGACCCAGTACTTC

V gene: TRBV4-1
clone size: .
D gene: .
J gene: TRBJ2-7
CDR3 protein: CASSQDTASQGYEQYF
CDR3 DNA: TGCGCCAGCAGCCAAGATACCGCGAGTCAGGGCTACGAGCAGTACTTC

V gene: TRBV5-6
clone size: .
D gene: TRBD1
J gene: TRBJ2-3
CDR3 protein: CASSRDRGDTQYF
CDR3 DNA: TGTGCCAGCAGTCGCGACAGGGGGGATACGCAGTATTTT

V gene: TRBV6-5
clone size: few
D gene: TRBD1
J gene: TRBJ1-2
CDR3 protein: CASSYGGQGVYGYTF
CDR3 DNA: TGTGCCAGCAGTTACGGTGGACAGGGGGTCTATGGCTACACCTTC

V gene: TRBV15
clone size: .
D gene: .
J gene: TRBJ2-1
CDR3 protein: CATSRGSVPGRGNEQFF
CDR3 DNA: TGTGCCACCAGCAGAGGCTCAGTTCCGGGACGGGGCAATGAGCAGTTCTTC

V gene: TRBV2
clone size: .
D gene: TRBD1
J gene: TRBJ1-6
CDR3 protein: CASRGQGHNNSPLHF
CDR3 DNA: TGTGCCAGCAGGGGACAGGGGCACAATAATTCACCCCTCCACTTT